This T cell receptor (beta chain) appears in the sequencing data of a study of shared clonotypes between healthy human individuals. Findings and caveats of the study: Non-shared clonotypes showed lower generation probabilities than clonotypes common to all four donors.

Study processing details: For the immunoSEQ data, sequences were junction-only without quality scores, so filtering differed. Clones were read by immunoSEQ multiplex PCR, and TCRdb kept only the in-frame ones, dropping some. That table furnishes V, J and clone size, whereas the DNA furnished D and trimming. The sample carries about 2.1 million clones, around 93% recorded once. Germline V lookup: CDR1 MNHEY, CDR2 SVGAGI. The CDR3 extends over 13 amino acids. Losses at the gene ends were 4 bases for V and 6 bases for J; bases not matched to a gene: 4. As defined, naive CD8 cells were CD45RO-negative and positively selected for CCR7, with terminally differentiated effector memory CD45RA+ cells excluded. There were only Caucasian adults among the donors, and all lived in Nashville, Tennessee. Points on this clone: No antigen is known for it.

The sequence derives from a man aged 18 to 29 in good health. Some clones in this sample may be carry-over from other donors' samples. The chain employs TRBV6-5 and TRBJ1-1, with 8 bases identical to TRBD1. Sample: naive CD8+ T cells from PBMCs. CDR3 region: CASSWTDRAEAFF. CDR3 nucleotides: TGTGCCAGCAGTTGGACGGACAGGGCTGAAGCTTTCTTT.